This entry lists 22 T cell receptor beta chains sequenced from one sample in a study of CD8+CD57+ T cells in acquired aplastic anemia (dated by TCRdb to between 2017 and 2018). These reads were obtained on an Illumina HiSeq 2000. Genomic DNA served as template for TCR beta VDJ combination and CDR3 sequence profiling. In TCRdb, the public reads were trimmed at Q25 with fastp and aligned with MiXCR, with productive beta chains retained. Rows are combined by CDR3 protein, so each entry shows the most common genes and DNA. For this sample the table gives 80,000 or so distinct CDR3 sequences, of which around 42% were detected only once. Over 50% of the sample goes to the ten largest clones. What was sequenced was sorted CD4+, CD8+, or CD8+CD57+ T cells (not recorded which) from PBMCs. The receptor source for this set is a human donor in good health, serving as a control.

This clonotype was seen many times. V gene TRBV10-1 combines with J gene TRBJ1-6, with no clear D. The V and J ends lost 6 bases and 7 bases respectively, with 7 bases between them. The CDR3 is made up of 12 amino acids. CDR1 is WNHNN, CDR2 SYGVQD, per germline (reference sequence). The CDR3 coding sequence is TGCGCCAGCAGAACAGCCAATTCACCCCTCCACTTT. Translation: CASRTANSPLHF.

This clonotype was seen only a few times. V usage is TRBV11-3 and J usage is TRBJ1-1; D gene uncertain. V lost 1 base and J lost 0, with 6 bases in between. CDR3 length: 14 residues. The germline V gene has CDR1 SGHNT and CDR2 YENEEA. CDR3 nucleotides: TGTGCCAGCAGCTTAGCAGTTATGAACACTGAAGCTTTCTTT. Translated: CASSLAVMNTEAFF.

The CDR3 DNA is TGTGCCACCAGTGATTTGGGAGGGGAAGCTTTCTTT. This encodes CATSDLGGEAFF. The chain links TRBV24-1 to TRBJ1-1; D gene uncertain. V lost 0 bases to trimming and J lost 8 bases, with 6 bases between them. The CDR3 consists of 12 residues. Looked up from germline, CDR1 is KGHDR and CDR2 is SFDVKD.

This clonotype has ten or more counts. The chain joins TRBV9 to TRBJ1-1; D is unresolved. CDR3 length equals 14 residues. V lost 0 bases and J lost 4, with 10 bases in between. The V gene's germline CDR1 is SGDLS and CDR2 YYNGEE. CDR3 region: CASSVASYTTEAFF. DNA of the CDR3: TGTGCCAGCAGCGTAGCTTCATACACCACTGAAGCTTTCTTT.

This CDR3 is CSVEIGTIGETQYF. DNA for the CDR3: TGCAGCGTTGAAATCGGGACCATTGGGGAGACCCAGTACTTC. This chain joins TRBV29-1 and TRBJ2-5; either TRBD1 or TRBD2 may supply D (5 bases each). Per the germline V gene, CDR1 is SQVTM and CDR2 is ANQGSEA. The CDR3 sequence is 14 residues long. V shed 2 bases and J shed 5 bases, with 15 bases lying between them.

The table lists this clonotype with many counts. This sequence joins TRBV15 and TRBJ1-2; maybe TRBD1 (5 bases). V lost 1 base, J lost 1 base, and 10 bases lay in between. CDR1 and CDR2 (germline): LNHNV, YYDKDF (reference sequence). The CDR3 totals 15 residues. The CDR3 DNA reads as TGTGCCACCAGCAGAGCGGGGGAGGGTAACTATGGCTACACCTTC. Translation gives CATSRAGEGNYGYTF.

Many counts were recorded for this clonotype. This CDR3 reads CASSYSFGQPQHF. CDR3 sequence (DNA): TGTGCCAGCAGTTACTCGTTCGGTCAGCCCCAGCATTTT. The rearrangement uses TRBV6-5 and TRBJ1-5; D is uncertain. Germline lookup yields CDR1 MNHEY and CDR2 SVGAGI. The ends were cut back, 0 bases at V and 6 bases at J, with 6 bases in the middle. This CDR3 spans 13 amino acids.

The chain employs TRBV25-1 and TRBJ2-3, with D uncertain. This CDR3 has 9 amino acids. V lost 11 bases, J lost 1 base, and 1 base lay in between. Germline loops: CDR1 MGHDK, CDR2 SYGVNS. Written as DNA, the CDR3 is TGTGCCCGCACAGATACGCAGTATTTT. This sequence encodes CARTDTQYF.

The chain is built from TRBV29-1 and TRBJ1-1; D uncertain. Per the germline V gene, CDR1 is SQVTM and CDR2 is ANQGSEA. V was shortened by 4 bases and J by 1 base, with 10 bases between the two germline ends. The CDR3 is made up of 13 amino acids. CDR3 loop: CSVAKGANTEAFF. Here the CDR3 DNA reads TGCAGCGTTGCCAAGGGAGCGAACACTGAAGCTTTCTTT.

The chain recombines TRBV15 with TRBJ1-6; 7 bases fit TRBD1. The CDR3 runs to 14 residues. V dropped 3 bases and J dropped 7; count of bases not matched to a gene: 3. CDR1 is LNHNV, CDR2 YYDKDF, per germline (reference sequence). The CDR3 DNA reads TGTGCCACCAGCAGGAGCAGGGGGAATTCACCCCTCCACTTT. Protein sequence: CATSRSRGNSPLHF.

This clonotype appeared a few times. The chain combines TRBV25-1 with TRBJ2-3; 9 nucleotides agree with TRBD1. The CDR3 contains 14 residues. Germline assignment: CDR1 MGHDK and CDR2 SYGVNS. The trim removed 9 bases at V and 3 bases at J, leaving 7 bases unmatched. The CDR3 reads CASEQGATTDTQYF. CDR3 sequence (DNA): TGTGCCAGTGAACAGGGGGCAACGACAGATACGCAGTATTTT.

V is TRBV27 and J is TRBJ1-4, with TRBD1 as a possible D gene (6 bases). CDR3 length: 13 residues. The germline V and J ends were trimmed by 8 bases and 4 bases, with 11 bases remaining between them. Germline-derived CDR1 and CDR2 are MNHEY and SMNVEV (reference sequence). The DNA for the CDR3 is TGTGCCAGCCAAGACAGGATTAATGAAAAACTGTTTTTT. It translates to CASQDRINEKLFF.

J is TRBJ1-1 and V is TRBV27; D perhaps matches TRBD1 (5 bases). This CDR3 comprises 14 residues. The ends were cut back, 0 bases at V and 1 base at J, with 6 bases in the middle. The germline V gene has CDR1 MNHEY and CDR2 SMNVEV (reference sequence). DNA for the CDR3: TGTGCCAGCAGTTTATCTGGGACGAACACTGAAGCTTTCTTT. This translates into CASSLSGTNTEAFF.

This clonotype was found once. The rearrangement uses TRBV29-1 and TRBJ1-2; no clear D gene. Germline V gene data show CDR1 as SQVTM and CDR2 as ANQGSEA. There are 17 residues in the CDR3. Trimming shortened V by 2 bases and J by 2 bases, and 21 bases separated the two germline ends. The CDR3 sequence is CSVELVGVRLRNYGYTF. CDR3 coding DNA: TGCAGCGTTGAACTGGTCGGCGTCCGACTACGGAACTATGGCTACACCTTC.

The table lists this clonotype with a few counts. The chain carries TRBV25-1 and TRBJ2-3; 7 nucleotides match TRBD2. Germline loops: CDR1 MGHDK, CDR2 SYGVNS. The CDR3 has 16 amino acids. The V segment lost 5 bases and the J segment 2 bases; nucleotides outside the gene matches: 10. Written as DNA, the CDR3 is TGTGCCAGCAGTTTAGAAGCTAGCGGATACACAGATACGCAGTATTTT. This encodes CASSLEASGYTDTQYF. The full variable domain, with the rest looked up from reference TRBV25-1 and TRBJ2-3, is EADIYQTPRYLVIGTGKKITLECSQTMGHDKMYWYQQDPGMELHLIHYSYGVNSTEKGDLSSESTVSRIRTEHFPLTLESARPSHTSQYLCASSLEASGYTDTQYFGPGTRLTVL.

The chain links TRBV11-2 to TRBJ2-6; D remains ambiguous. Looked up from germline, CDR1 is SGHAT and CDR2 is FQNNGV. The V gene lost 5 bases and the J gene lost 0 bases, with 17 bases spanning the gap. The CDR3 is 18 residues long. The CDR3 reads CASSLTTGVGSGANVLTF. In DNA, the CDR3 is TGTGCCAGCAGCCTCACTACGGGTGTAGGCTCTGGGGCCAACGTCCTGACTTTC.

The chain links TRBV7-8 to TRBJ2-1; 9 bases are a match to TRBD1. The CDR3 consists of 14 residues. J gave up 8 bases and V 6 bases, and 8 bases lay outside the gene matches. Germline CDR1 SGHVS, CDR2 FQNEAQ. The CDR3 region has the DNA TGTGCCAGCAGTCTCCGGACAGGGGAGGATGAGCAGTTCTTC. Its translation is CASSLRTGEDEQFF.

In this sample, this clonotype turned up many times. This chain links TRBV19 with TRBJ1-1, with D maybe TRBD1 (6 bases). Germline CDR1 LNHDA, CDR2 SQIVND (reference sequence). This CDR3 spans 13 amino acids. V gave up 7 bases and J gave up 5 bases, with 14 bases separating them. The CDR3 region has the DNA TGTGCCAGTACCAGGGGTAGACGAACTGAAGCTTTCTTT. This sequence encodes CASTRGRRTEAFF.

The genes are TRBV9 and TRBJ2-2; 7 nucleotides line up with TRBD1. Germline V gives CDR1 SGDLS, CDR2 YYNGEE. The junction had 2 bases not matched to a gene; V was cut back by 1 base and J by 5 bases. The CDR3 covers 14 residues. DNA of the CDR3: TGTGCCAGCAGCGTACGACAGGGAACCGGGGAGCTGTTTTTT. As protein: CASSVRQGTGELFF.

This clonotype was observed many times. The V call is TRBV2, the J call TRBJ2-3, with a possible D match to TRBD2 (6 bases). V lost 1 base to trimming and J lost 5 bases, with 13 bases between them. The CDR3 covers 15 residues. The germline gives CDR1 SNHLY, CDR2 FYNNEI. This chain's CDR3 is CASSEETGVIDTQYF. In DNA form, the CDR3 reads TGTGCCAGCAGTGAAGAAACGGGAGTGATAGATACGCAGTATTTT.

This chain connects TRBV20-1 to TRBJ1-6; 8 bases fit TRBD1. V lost 1 base, J lost 7 bases, and 3 bases stayed unmatched. The CDR3 length is 14 residues. Germline lookup yields CDR1 DFQATT and CDR2 SNEGSKA (reference sequence). CDR3 sequence (DNA): TGCAGTGCTAGAGTTCGGACAGGGAATTCACCCCTCCACTTT. It yields the protein CSARVRTGNSPLHF.

This clonotype was seen many times. The chain combines TRBV7-9 with TRBJ2-7; TRBD2 matches at 7 bases. The V gene's germline CDR1 is SEHNR and CDR2 FQNEAQ (reference sequence). The CDR3 has 13 amino acids. With 5 bases clipped from V and 2 bases from J, the junction kept 3 bases outside the gene matches. The chain's CDR3 is CASSRGTTYEQYF. DNA for the CDR3: TGTGCCAGCAGCCGCGGGACTACCTACGAGCAGTACTTC.